This T cell receptor (beta chain) is from a study of blood T cells in healthy people across ages. General study findings and limits: It was held that diversity estimates obtained from one million T cells represented underestimates. Naive T cell percentage showed a strong correlation with the diversity of TCR beta.

The CDR3 consists of 16 residues. CDR1 and CDR2 (germline): LGHNA, YNFKEQ. V gave up 2 bases and J gave up 4 bases, with 14 bases separating them. In this sample, this clonotype turned up a few times. Its antigen is unidentified. Using a J-beta primer mix together with a sample-barcoded 5' primer, a second PCR was run for roughly 7 to 12 cycles. In TCRdb, the 5' RACE reads were re-called with MiXCR into one record per CDR3 protein. The sample has approximately 880,000 distinct CDR3 sequences; about 44% are singletons. V and J are TRBV4-2 and TRBJ1-4; D perhaps matches TRBD1 (5 bases). The sequencing sample was made of blood. The source of this sequence is a man younger than 40 in good health. The CDR3 sequence is CASSQLDLRGNEKLFF. The CDR3 nucleotides read TGTGCCAGCAGCCAATTGGATCTTAGGGGTAATGAAAAACTGTTTTTT.